This T cell receptor (beta chain) was found in a study of blood T cells in healthy people across ages. Germline V gene sequence: CDR1 SQVTM, CDR2 ANQGSEA. The V end was cut by 2 bases, the J end by 2 bases, with 9 bases between. CDR3 size: 14 residues. The authors ran a second PCR of 7 to 11 cycles using a sample-barcoded 5' primer and a J-beta primer mix. One entry per CDR3 protein, called by TCRdb with MiXCR from the 5' RACE reads. Of about 680,000 distinct CDR3 sequences listed, 45% to 50% were seen once; the top ten hold approximately 32%. What was sequenced was blood. The chain links TRBV29-1 to TRBJ1-4; D gene uncertain. This receptor was taken from a woman in her fifties or sixties in good health. This CDR3 is CSVELGSTNEKLFF. The CDR3 nucleotides read TGCAGCGTTGAACTGGGGTCGACTAATGAAAAACTGTTTTTT.